The clone carrying this T cell receptor beta chain has a count of ten or more. Its specificity is unknown. The sample is drawn from a study of T cells after yellow fever vaccination. Findings and caveats of the study: Weaker overall was a secondary response that nonetheless peaked faster, on day 5 versus 15. Researchers noted that a small share of clonotypes showed up in both CD4 and CD8 compartments.

5'RACE template switching added a universal primer site and UMIs to TCR cDNA. TCRdb analysed the 5' RACE reads with MiXCR anew, one entry per CDR3 protein. The sample has a few hundred thousand distinct CDR3 sequences; about 5.2% are singletons. The specimen was CD4+ T cells sorted from PBMCs, collected on the day of the yellow fever booster vaccination. This receptor was obtained from a man between 18 and 29 years old who received the YFV17D yellow fever vaccine.

The CDR3 protein is CSVEDRAAEKLFF. CDR3 nucleotide sequence: TGCAGCGTTGAAGATCGGGCGGCCGAAAAACTGTTTTTT. The chain carries TRBV29-1 and TRBJ1-4, with D unresolved. The CDR3 length is 13 residues. Germline CDR1 reads SQVTM; CDR2 reads ANQGSEA. Trimming stripped 0 bases from V and 8 bases from J, with 10 bases between.